This TCR beta chain originates from a study of blood T cell repertoires in COVID-19. Overall study: Samples representing acute and convalescent COVID-19 were sourced from the United States, Italy and Spain. T cells, B-cell-depleted T cells, or PBMCs supplied cDNA or gDNA.

The CDR3 has 11 amino acids. The J segment lost 7 bases and the V segment lost 5 bases, leaving 0 bases of the junction unmatched. Researchers sorted participants into cohorts using their self-reported clinical history. In the authors' workflow: Amplification with reference gene primers provided the estimates of nucleated cell counts. The method was immunoSEQ multiplex PCR; TCRdb's version includes in-frame clones alone and lacks a portion of them. For V, J and clone size, that table is used; D and trimming come from the DNA. The sample holds approximately 240,000 clones, about 86% seen once. The origin of this receptor is a woman aged 40 to 50 with acute COVID-19. V gene TRBV12-3 or TRBV12-4 combines with J gene TRBJ2-5, with 8 nucleotides matching TRBD2. Source material: PBMCs or T cells enriched from blood (not recorded which). This CDR3 is CASSSGGTQYF. The CDR3 DNA is TGTGCCAGCAGTAGCGGGGGGACCCAGTACTTC.